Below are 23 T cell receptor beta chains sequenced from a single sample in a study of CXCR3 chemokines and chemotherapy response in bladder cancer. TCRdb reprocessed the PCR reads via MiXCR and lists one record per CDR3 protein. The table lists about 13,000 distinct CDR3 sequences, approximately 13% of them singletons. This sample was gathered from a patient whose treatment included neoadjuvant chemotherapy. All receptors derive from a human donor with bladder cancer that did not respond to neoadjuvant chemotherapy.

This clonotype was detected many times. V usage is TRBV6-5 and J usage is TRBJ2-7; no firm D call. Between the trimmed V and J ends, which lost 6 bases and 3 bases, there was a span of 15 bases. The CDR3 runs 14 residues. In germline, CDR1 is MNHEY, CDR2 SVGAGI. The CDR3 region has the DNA TGTGCCAGCAGGAGGATGCTCTCCGGCTACGAGCAGTACTTC. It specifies CASRRMLSGYEQYF.

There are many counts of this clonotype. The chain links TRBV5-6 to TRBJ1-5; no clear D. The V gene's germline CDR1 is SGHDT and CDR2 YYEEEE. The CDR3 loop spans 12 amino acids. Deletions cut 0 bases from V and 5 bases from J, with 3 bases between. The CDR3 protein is CASSLGHQPQHF. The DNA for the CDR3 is TGTGCCAGCAGCTTGGGTCATCAGCCCCAGCATTTT.

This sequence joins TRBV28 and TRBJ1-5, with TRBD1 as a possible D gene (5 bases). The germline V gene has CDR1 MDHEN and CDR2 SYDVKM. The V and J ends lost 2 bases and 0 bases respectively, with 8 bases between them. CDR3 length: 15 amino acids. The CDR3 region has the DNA TGTGCCAGCAGTTTAAGGGGCTATAGCAATCAGCCCCAGCATTTT. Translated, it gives CASSLRGYSNQPQHF.

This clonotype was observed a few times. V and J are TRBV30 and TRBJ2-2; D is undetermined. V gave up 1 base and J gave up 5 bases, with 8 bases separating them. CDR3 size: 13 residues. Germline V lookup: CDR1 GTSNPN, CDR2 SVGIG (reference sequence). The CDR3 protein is CAWSGDGTGELFF. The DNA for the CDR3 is TGTGCCTGGAGTGGAGACGGTACCGGGGAGCTGTTTTTT.

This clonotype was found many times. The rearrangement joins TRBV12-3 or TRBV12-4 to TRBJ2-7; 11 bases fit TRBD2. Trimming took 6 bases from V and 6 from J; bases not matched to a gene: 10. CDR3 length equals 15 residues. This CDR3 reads CASRPPGLADLEQYF. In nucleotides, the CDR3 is TGTGCCAGCAGACCTCCGGGACTAGCGGATCTCGAGCAGTACTTC.

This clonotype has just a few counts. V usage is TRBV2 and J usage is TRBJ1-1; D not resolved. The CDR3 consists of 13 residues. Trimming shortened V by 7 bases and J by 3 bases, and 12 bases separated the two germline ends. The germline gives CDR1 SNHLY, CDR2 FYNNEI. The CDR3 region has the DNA TGTGCCAGCAAAATGAGCACAGACACTGAAGCTTTCTTT. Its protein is CASKMSTDTEAFF.

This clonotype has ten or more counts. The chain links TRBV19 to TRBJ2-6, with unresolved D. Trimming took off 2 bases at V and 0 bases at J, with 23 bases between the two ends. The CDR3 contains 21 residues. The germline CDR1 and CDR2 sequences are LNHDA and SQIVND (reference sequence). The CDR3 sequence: CASSILGKVGFLASGANVLTF. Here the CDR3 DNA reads TGTGCCAGTAGTATACTGGGTAAAGTGGGCTTCTTGGCCTCTGGGGCCAACGTCCTGACTTTC.

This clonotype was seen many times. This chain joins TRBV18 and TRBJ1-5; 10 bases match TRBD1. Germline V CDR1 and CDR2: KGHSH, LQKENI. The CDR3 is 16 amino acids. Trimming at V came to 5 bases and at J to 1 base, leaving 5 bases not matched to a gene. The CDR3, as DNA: TGTGCCAGCTCAATGACAGGGGGCGGAAGCAATCAGCCCCAGCATTTT. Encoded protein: CASSMTGGGSNQPQHF.

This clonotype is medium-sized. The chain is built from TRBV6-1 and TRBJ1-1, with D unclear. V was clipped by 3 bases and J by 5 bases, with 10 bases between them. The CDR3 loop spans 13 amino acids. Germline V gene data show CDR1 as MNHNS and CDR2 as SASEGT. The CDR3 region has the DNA TGTGCCAGCAGTGATAATTCGGGAACTGAAGCTTTCTTT. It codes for CASSDNSGTEAFF.

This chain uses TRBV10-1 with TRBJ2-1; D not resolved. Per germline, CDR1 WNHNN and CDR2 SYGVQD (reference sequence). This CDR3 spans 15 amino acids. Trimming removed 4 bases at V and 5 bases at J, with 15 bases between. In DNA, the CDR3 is TGCGCCAGCAGTGCCCCGGGCCGAGATCACAATGAGCAGTTCTTC. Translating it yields CASSAPGRDHNEQFF.

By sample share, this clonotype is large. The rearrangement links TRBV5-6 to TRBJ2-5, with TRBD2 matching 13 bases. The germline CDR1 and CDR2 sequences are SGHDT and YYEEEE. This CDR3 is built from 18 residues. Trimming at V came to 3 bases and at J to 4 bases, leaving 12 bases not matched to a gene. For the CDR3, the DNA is TGTGCCAGCAGCTCAACTAGCGGGGGGGGCGACCGAAGAGAGACCCAGTACTTC. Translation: CASSSTSGGGDRRETQYF.

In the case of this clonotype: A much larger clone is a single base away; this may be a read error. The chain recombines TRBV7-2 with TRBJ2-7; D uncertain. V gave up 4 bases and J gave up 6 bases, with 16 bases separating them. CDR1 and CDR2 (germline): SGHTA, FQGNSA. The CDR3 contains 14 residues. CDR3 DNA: TGTGCCAGCAGCTCGGACCTCGCATCGGGCGAGCAGTACTTC. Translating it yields CASSSDLASGEQYF.

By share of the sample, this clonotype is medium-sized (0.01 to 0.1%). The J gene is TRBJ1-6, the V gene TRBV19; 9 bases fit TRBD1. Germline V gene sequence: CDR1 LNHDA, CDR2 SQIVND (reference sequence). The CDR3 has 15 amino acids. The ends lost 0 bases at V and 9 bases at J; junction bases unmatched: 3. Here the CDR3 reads CASSIEWTGASPLHF. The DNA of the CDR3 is TGTGCCAGTAGTATAGAGTGGACAGGGGCTTCACCCCTCCACTTT. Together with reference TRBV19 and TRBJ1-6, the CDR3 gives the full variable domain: DGGITQSPKYLFRKEGQNVTLSCEQNLNHDAMYWYRQDPGQGLRLIYYSQIVNDFQKGDIAEGYSVSREKKESFPLTVTSAQKNPTAFYLCASSIEWTGASPLHFGNGTRLTVT.

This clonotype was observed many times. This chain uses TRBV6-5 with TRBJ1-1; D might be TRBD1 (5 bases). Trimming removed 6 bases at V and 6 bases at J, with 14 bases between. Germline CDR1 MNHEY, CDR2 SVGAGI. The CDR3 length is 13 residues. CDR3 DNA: TGTGCCAGCAGCAGACAGAGAGGGGCTGAAGCTTTCTTT. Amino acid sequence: CASSRQRGAEAFF.

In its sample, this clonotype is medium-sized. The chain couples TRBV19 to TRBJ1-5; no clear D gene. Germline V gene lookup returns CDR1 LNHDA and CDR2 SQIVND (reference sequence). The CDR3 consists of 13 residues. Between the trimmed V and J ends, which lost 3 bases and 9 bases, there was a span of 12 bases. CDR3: CASSIEGGGPQHF. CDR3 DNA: TGTGCCAGTAGTATCGAAGGAGGTGGGCCCCAGCATTTT.

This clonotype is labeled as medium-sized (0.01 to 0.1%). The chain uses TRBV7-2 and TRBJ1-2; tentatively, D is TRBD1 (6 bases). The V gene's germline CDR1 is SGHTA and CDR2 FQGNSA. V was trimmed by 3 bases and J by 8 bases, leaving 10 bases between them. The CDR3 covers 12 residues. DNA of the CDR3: TGTGCCAGCAGCTTTTACAGGGAGGGCTACACCTTC. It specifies CASSFYREGYTF. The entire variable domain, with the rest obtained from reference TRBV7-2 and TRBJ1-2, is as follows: GAGVSQSPSNKVTEKGKDVELRCDPISGHTALYWYRQSLGQGLEFLIYFQGNSAPDKSGLPSDRFSAERTGGSVSTLTIQRTQQEDSAVYLCASSFYREGYTFGSGTRLTVV.

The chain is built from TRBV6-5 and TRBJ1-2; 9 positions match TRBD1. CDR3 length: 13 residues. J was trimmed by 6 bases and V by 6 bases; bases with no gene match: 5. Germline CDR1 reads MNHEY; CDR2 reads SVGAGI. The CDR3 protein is CASRTGGADGYTF. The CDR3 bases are TGTGCCAGCAGAACAGGGGGCGCGGATGGCTACACCTTC.

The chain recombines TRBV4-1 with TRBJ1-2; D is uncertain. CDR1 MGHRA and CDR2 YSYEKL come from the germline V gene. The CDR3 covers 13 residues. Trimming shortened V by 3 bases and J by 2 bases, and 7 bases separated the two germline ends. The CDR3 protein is CASSQGINYGYTF. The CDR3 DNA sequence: TGCGCCAGCAGCCAGGGGATCAACTATGGCTACACCTTC.

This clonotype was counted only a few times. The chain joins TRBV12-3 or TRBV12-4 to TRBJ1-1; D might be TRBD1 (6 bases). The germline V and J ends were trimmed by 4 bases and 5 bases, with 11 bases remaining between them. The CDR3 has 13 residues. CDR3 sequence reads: CASSSTGKTEAFF. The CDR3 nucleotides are TGTGCCAGCAGTTCAACAGGGAAGACTGAAGCTTTCTTT.

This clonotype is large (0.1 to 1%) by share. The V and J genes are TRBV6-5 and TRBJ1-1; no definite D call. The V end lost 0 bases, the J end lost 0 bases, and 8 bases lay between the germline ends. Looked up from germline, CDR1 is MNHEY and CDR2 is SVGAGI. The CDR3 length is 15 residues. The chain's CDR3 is CASSYSAGVNTEAFF. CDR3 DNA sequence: TGTGCCAGCAGTTACTCGGCCGGGGTGAACACTGAAGCTTTCTTT.

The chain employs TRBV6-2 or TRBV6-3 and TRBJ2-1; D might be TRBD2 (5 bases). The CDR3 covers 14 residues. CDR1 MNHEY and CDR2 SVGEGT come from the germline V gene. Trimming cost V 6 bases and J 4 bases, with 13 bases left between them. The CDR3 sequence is CASSPAGLYNEQFF. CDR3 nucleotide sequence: TGTGCCAGCAGCCCCGCTGGACTTTACAATGAGCAGTTCTTC.

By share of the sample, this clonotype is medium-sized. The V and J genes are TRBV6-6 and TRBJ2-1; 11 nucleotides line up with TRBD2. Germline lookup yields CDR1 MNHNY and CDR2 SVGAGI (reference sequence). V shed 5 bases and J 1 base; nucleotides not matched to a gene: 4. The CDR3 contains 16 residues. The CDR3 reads CASSLAGGRSYNEQFF. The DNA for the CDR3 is TGTGCCAGCAGTCTAGCGGGAGGCAGATCCTACAATGAGCAGTTCTTC.

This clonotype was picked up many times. CDR3 in amino acids: CASSQWGEQETQYF. The CDR3, as DNA: TGTGCCAGCAGCCAGTGGGGGGAACAAGAGACCCAGTACTTC. This rearrangement joins TRBV7-9 to TRBJ2-5, with D perhaps TRBD2 (6 bases). V was trimmed by 5 bases and J by 2 bases, leaving 12 bases between them. Germline assignment: CDR1 SEHNR and CDR2 FQNEAQ (reference sequence). This CDR3 spans 14 amino acids.